These T cell receptor beta chains were read from a single sample in a study of metastatic and nonmetastatic thyroid tumors. TCRdb re-analyzed the PCR reads using MiXCR. The table has fewer than 4,500 clones, about 31% seen once; the top ten hold 16%. Sequenced material: adjacent normal tissue. These receptors originate from a male donor with papillary thyroid cancer or a benign thyroid nodule (not recorded which). Some clones in this sample may be carry-over from other donors' samples. Both conserved end residues are part of each CDR3. Fields, in order: V gene, J gene, clone size, D gene, CDR3 DNA, CDR3 protein. A D gene is named only where the DNA matches it firmly. A clone size is listed for some rows: how often the clone was seen (once, few, many), or a class if it is expanded.

TRBV28	TRBJ1-5	.	.	TGTGCCAGCAGTCCGCGGGTGGTGACGGGGAATCAGCCCCAGCATTTT	CASSPRVVTGNQPQHF
TRBV28	TRBJ2-7	.	.	TGTGCCAGCGACTCCTCCCGCTACGAGCAGTACTTC	CASDSSRYEQYF
TRBV11-2	TRBJ2-7	.	TRBD1	TGTGCCAGCAGCTTAGGGACAGGGTTTGGGGAGCAGTACTTC	CASSLGTGFGEQYF
TRBV20-1	TRBJ2-1	.	.	TGCAGTGCCAGAGAAGGACGGGGGAAGTTCTTC	CSAREGRGKFF
TRBV5-4	TRBJ2-7	medium-sized	.	TGTGCCAGCACCCATCAACCCGACGACGTAGAGCAGTACTTC	CASTHQPDDVEQYF
TRBV28	TRBJ1-1	.	.	TGTGCCAGCACCCCCCGGGCAGGGGTAACTGAAGCTTTCTTT	CASTPRAGVTEAFF
TRBV5-1	TRBJ2-1	once	TRBD2	TGCGCCAGCAGCAAAGAAGGGACTAGCGGGGGGTTGAATGAGCAGTTCTTC	CASSKEGTSGGLNEQFF
TRBV20-1	TRBJ2-5	many	.	TGCAGTGCTAGAGGCCCAGGGGGGGGAGAGACCCAGTACTTC	CSARGPGGGETQYF
TRBV7-2	TRBJ1-1	.	.	TGTGCCAGCAGCTTAGGCGGGGCGCAGAACACTGAAGCTTTCTTT	CASSLGGAQNTEAFF
TRBV12-3/TRBV12-4	TRBJ2-2	few	.	TGTGCCAGCAGTTTAGCGAGTCAGTACGGGGAGCTGTTTTTT	CASSLASQYGELFF